This passage covers 2 T cell receptor beta chains from one sample sequenced in a study of Ad26.COV2.S vaccination and SARS-CoV-2 variants. This table comes from immunoSEQ multiplex PCR, and its TCRdb copy is limited to in-frame clones, with some not included. The sample holds more than 300,000 clones; 85% to 90% are singletons and the top ten take approximately 5%. Treatment here: 19 received Ad26.COV2.S at low or high dose, single or two shots; about 5 received placebo; per-sample allocation not given. The samples were gathered on day 63 after the first injection of vaccine or placebo. The sample was peripheral blood, taken in a trial of Ad26.COV2.S vaccine versus placebo. These receptor sequences come from a person aged 18 to 59 who received the Ad26.COV2.S COVID-19 vaccine or a placebo.

The chain links TRBV6-5 to TRBJ1-5, with a tentative D call TRBD1 (6 bases). The ends were cut back, 5 bases at V and 5 bases at J, with 13 bases in the middle. From germline, CDR1 is MNHEY and CDR2 SVGAGI. CDR3 size: 14 residues. Here the CDR3 reads CASSRGGADQPQHF. The CDR3 DNA follows: TGTGCCAGCAGTAGGGGGGGCGCCGATCAGCCCCAGCATTTT.

This chain links TRBV18 with TRBJ1-6, with 10 bases aligning to TRBD1. V gave up 3 bases and J gave up 9 bases; unmatched junction bases: 5. The CDR3 runs to 15 residues. CDR1 is KGHSH and CDR2 is LQKENI in the germline V gene. CDR3 bases: TGTGCCAGCTCACCCCGGGACAGGGGAGGTTCACCCCTCCACTTT. Its protein is CASSPRDRGGSPLHF.